This T cell receptor beta chain was captured in a study of blood T cell repertoires in COVID-19. About the research overall: From the United States, Italy and Spain came samples of acute and convalescent COVID-19.

Trimming shortened V by 3 bases and J by 1 base, and 9 bases separated the two germline ends. Germline CDR1 SNHLY, CDR2 FYNNEI. The length of the CDR3 is 14 residues. In the authors' methods: Amplification of reference gene primers provided the estimated nucleated cell counts. The assay was immunoSEQ multiplex PCR, and TCRdb's table has in-frame clones only and misses some. V, J and clone size derive from that table, while D and trimming were established from the DNA sequence. The table has 250,000 to 400,000 clones, roughly nine tenths seen once. This chain links TRBV2 with TRBJ1-1; a possible D gene is TRBD1 (5 bases). This clonotype was sampled from a woman aged 25 to 39 with COVID-19, enrolled during active disease. The sample taken for sequencing was peripheral blood. Here the CDR3 reads CASSEQGTNTEAFF. The DNA for the CDR3 is TGTGCCAGCAGTGAGCAGGGAACGAACACTGAAGCTTTCTTT.